This record concerns one TCR beta chain sequence. Under the authors' procedure: The authors estimated nucleated cell counts from reference gene primer amplification. The data were produced by immunoSEQ multiplex PCR, yet TCRdb's version contains in-frame clones alone and is incomplete. From that table come the V and J calls and clone size; the DNA was used to work out D and trimming. The sample shows about 200,000 clones, around nine tenths of them seen only once. Germline V gene lookup returns CDR1 SGHRS and CDR2 YFSETQ. This CDR3 spans 15 amino acids. Losses at the gene ends were 1 base for V and 6 bases for J; bases not matched to a gene: 5. The record originates from a study of blood T cell repertoires in COVID-19. Overall study: Donors in the United States, Italy and Spain gave samples during acute or convalescent COVID-19. Sample material is recorded as cDNA or gDNA derived from T cells, B-cell-depleted T cells, or PBMCs.

V usage is TRBV5-1 and J usage is TRBJ2-1, with 9 bases fitting TRBD2. The sequence came from a man between 18 and 29 years old with active or convalescent COVID-19. The sequenced material came from peripheral blood. CDR3 protein: CASSLIAGDPNEQFF. DNA of the CDR3: TGCGCCAGCAGCTTGATAGCGGGGGACCCCAATGAGCAGTTCTTC.